The T cell receptor (beta chain) described here comes from a study of OX40 agonist ivuxolimab in advanced cancers. Sequencing was performed with immunoSEQ multiplex PCR; in TCRdb, only in-frame clones are kept and a portion is missing. The sample includes some 10,000 clones, more than 65% of them seen just once. This clone is judged medium-sized. The germline V and J ends were trimmed by 3 bases and 5 bases, with 17 bases remaining between them. Germline CDR1 reads SGHDT; CDR2 reads YYEEEE. This CDR3 is built from 15 residues. The chain employs TRBV5-6 and TRBJ1-2, with D perhaps TRBD1 (5 bases). This sample comprised CD4+ or CD8+ T cells sorted from blood, obtained in a trial of the OX40 agonist ivuxolimab. The receptor was derived from an adult with an advanced solid tumor such as melanoma, head and neck, liver or kidney cancer. The DNA for the CDR3 is TGTGCCAGCAGCTCCACCGGGGGGGAGTGGTATGGCTACACCTTC. Protein product: CASSSTGGEWYGYTF.